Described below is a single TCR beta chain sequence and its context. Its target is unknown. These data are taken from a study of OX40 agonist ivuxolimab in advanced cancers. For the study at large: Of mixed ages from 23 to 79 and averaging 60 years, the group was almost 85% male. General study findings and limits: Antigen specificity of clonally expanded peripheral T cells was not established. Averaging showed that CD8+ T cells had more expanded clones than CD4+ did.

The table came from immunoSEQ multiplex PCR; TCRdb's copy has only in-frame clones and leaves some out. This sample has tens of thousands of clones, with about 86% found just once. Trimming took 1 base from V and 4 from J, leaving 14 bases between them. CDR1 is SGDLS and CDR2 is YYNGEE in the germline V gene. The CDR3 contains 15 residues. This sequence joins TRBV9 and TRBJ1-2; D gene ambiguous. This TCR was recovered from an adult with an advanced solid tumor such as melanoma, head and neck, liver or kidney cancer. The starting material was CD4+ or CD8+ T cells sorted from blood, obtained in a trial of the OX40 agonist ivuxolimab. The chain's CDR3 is CASSVTVGSSYGYTF. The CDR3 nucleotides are TGTGCCAGCAGCGTAACAGTGGGCAGCTCCTATGGCTACACCTTC.